This TCR beta chain originates from a study of cytomegalovirus exposure and HLA in healthy donors. Study conclusions and caveats: 164 TCR beta chains were listed as cytomegalovirus-associated. V- and J-gene trimming in TCR beta was tied to a missense DCLRE1C variant by an analysis performed later. Some segments of the V type, notably TRBV6-2 and TRBV6-3, were excluded as indistinguishable.

The PCR contained 60 Vbeta and 13 Jbeta primers. Assay used: immunoSEQ multiplex PCR; TCRdb lists only in-frame clones, some missing. The sample yields about 170,000 clones, 60% to 80% seen once. The germline V gene has CDR1 MNHEY and CDR2 SVGAGI. With 0 bases clipped from V and 6 bases from J, the junction kept 8 bases outside the gene matches. The CDR3 sequence is 15 residues long. As regards this clone: Its antigen is undetermined.

This receptor was taken from a man between 40 and 49 years old in good health and CMV-seronegative. The gene calls are TRBV6-5 and TRBJ2-7, with 7 bases fitting TRBD2. The sample comprised PBMCs. As DNA, the CDR3 is TGTGCCAGCAGTTACTCGCGGGAGACCCCCCGCGAGCAGTACTTC. Translating gives CASSYSRETPREQYF.